A single sample is the source of the 16 T cell receptor beta chains below, sequenced in a study of blood T cell repertoires in COVID-19. Generated by immunoSEQ multiplex PCR, the TCRdb table keeps only in-frame clones and is missing some. Counted here are tens of thousands of clones, about 88% occurring once; the ten biggest clones make up roughly 20%. The sample was peripheral blood. The receptor source for this set is an elderly woman with acute or convalescent COVID-19.

The rearrangement uses TRBV4-2 and TRBJ1-2; 7 bases map to TRBD1. Germline V CDR1 and CDR2: LGHNA, YNFKEQ. The CDR3 has 16 amino acids. With V trimmed by 3 bases and J by 4 bases, 11 bases remained unmatched. The CDR3 DNA reads TGTGCCAGCAGCCAGGAGAAACAGGGGACGCCCTATGGCTACACCTTC. This translates into CASSQEKQGTPYGYTF.

The chain uses TRBV30 and TRBJ2-2; TRBD1 is a possible D gene (6 bases). This CDR3 has 14 residues. V lost 4 bases and J 4 bases, leaving 13 bases between the germline ends. The germline V gene encodes CDR1 GTSNPN and CDR2 SVGIG (reference sequence). The CDR3 DNA reads as TGTGCCTGGATCCCGGGACAACTCACCGGGGAGCTGTTTTTT. Its protein product is CAWIPGQLTGELFF.

V usage is TRBV3-1 (or the pseudogene TRBV3-2) and J usage is TRBJ2-2, with D perhaps TRBD2 (7 bases). Germline assignment: CDR1 LGHDT and CDR2 YNNKEL (reference sequence). V was shortened by 4 bases and J by 5 bases, with 17 bases between the two germline ends. The CDR3 consists of 16 residues. The chain's CDR3 is CASSPRLGGGTGELFF. CDR3 DNA: TGTGCCAGCAGCCCCCGGTTAGGGGGAGGGACCGGGGAGCTGTTTTTT.

The V call is TRBV7-9, the J call TRBJ2-1, with TRBD2 matching 12 bases. CDR3 length equals 19 residues. V was pared by 7 bases and J by 8 bases, with 21 bases of the junction left unmatched. The V gene's germline CDR1 is SEHNR and CDR2 FQNEAQ (reference sequence). CDR3 region: CASTKQPRGLAGGVHEQFF. The CDR3, as DNA: TGTGCCAGCACCAAACAACCCCGAGGGCTAGCGGGGGGGGTCCATGAGCAGTTCTTC. The variable domain in full, completed from reference TRBV7-9 and TRBJ2-1, reads DTGVSQNPRHKITKRGQNVTFRCDPISEHNRLYWYRQTLGQGPEFLTYFQNEAQLEKSRLLSDRFSAERPKGSFSTLEIQRTEQGDSAMYLCASTKQPRGLAGGVHEQFFGPGTRLTVL.

J is TRBJ1-2 and V is TRBV7-3; 8 nucleotides agree with TRBD1. V shed 1 base and J 7 bases; nucleotides not matched to a gene: 5. The CDR3 sequence is 14 residues long. Germline CDR1 is SGHTA and CDR2 is FQGTGA. As DNA, the CDR3 is TGTGCCAGCAGCTTAAACTCAGGGGGCGGTGGCTACACCTTC. Translating it yields CASSLNSGGGGYTF.

The rearrangement links TRBV12-5 to TRBJ1-3; no clear D gene. Between the trimmed V and J ends, which lost 1 base and 8 bases, there was a span of 12 bases. The V gene's germline CDR1 is LGHNT and CDR2 FRNRAP. The CDR3 is 14 amino acids. The CDR3 DNA is TGTGCTAGTGGTTTGGCACGAAGGAGGGACACCATATATTTT. Protein: CASGLARRRDTIYF.

The chain combines TRBV18 with TRBJ2-5; tentative D call: TRBD2 (6 bases). The CDR3 contains 13 residues. CDR1 is KGHSH and CDR2 is LQKENI in the germline V gene. V was shortened by 4 bases and J by 2 bases, with 8 bases between the two germline ends. CDR3 amino acids: CASSRGVQETQYF. The CDR3 bases are TGTGCCAGCTCACGGGGGGTACAAGAGACCCAGTACTTC.

The chain joins TRBV6-1 to TRBJ1-2; D remains unclear. Trimming left V 2 bases short and J 5 bases short, with 15 bases between. This CDR3 has 15 residues. Per germline, CDR1 MNHNS and CDR2 SASEGT. The CDR3 DNA sequence: TGTGCCAGCAGTGAATTGGGTAGCCTGAAGTATGGCTACACCTTC. Its translation is CASSELGSLKYGYTF.

This clone was seen only a few times. Other DNA sequences in the sample encode the same CDR3. The V call is TRBV11-3, the J call TRBJ1-6; D perhaps matches TRBD1 (5 bases). Germline-derived CDR1 and CDR2 are SGHNT and YENEEA. Trimming removed 6 bases from V and 13 bases from J, with 16 bases in between. This CDR3 has 13 amino acids. CDR3 bases: TGTGCCAGCAGTTATGGGGCCTTAAGGCCCCTCCACTTT. Protein sequence: CASSYGALRPLHF.

The chain links TRBV9 to TRBJ1-2, with 9 bases aligning to TRBD1. V was pared by 4 bases and J by 4 bases, with 14 bases of the junction left unmatched. Germline CDR1 reads SGDLS; CDR2 reads YYNGEE. This CDR3 is 17 amino acids long. The CDR3 reads CASSQSAGDRELYGYTF. CDR3 sequence (DNA): TGTGCCAGCAGCCAATCCGCCGGGGACAGGGAACTCTATGGCTACACCTTC.

The table lists this clone with a few counts. The rearrangement uses TRBV19 and TRBJ2-1, with D perhaps TRBD2 (6 bases). CDR1 is LNHDA and CDR2 is SQIVND in the germline V gene (reference sequence). Deletions cut 4 bases from V and 2 bases from J, with 12 bases between. The CDR3 is made up of 15 amino acids. CDR3 bases: TGTGCCAGTAGTAGGTTTGGAGGGGCCTACAATGAGCAGTTCTTC. Protein sequence: CASSRFGGAYNEQFF.

This chain uses TRBV7-2 with TRBJ2-3; perhaps TRBD1 as D (6 bases). Per germline, CDR1 SGHTA and CDR2 FQGNSA. This CDR3 contains 12 residues. Trimming left V 5 bases short and J 10 bases short, with 13 bases between. CDR3 amino acids: CASSINKGAQYF. The CDR3 DNA follows: TGTGCCAGCAGCATTAACAAGGGGGCGCAGTATTTT.

The genes are TRBV19 and TRBJ2-1, with TRBD2 matching over 8 bases. This CDR3 is 12 amino acids long. Losses at the gene ends were 6 bases for V and 14 bases for J; bases not matched to a gene: 9. Germline V gene lookup returns CDR1 LNHDA and CDR2 SQIVND (reference sequence). The CDR3 bases are TGTGCCAGTAGAGACGGGCGGGGGGTCGAGTTCTTC. Its protein product is CASRDGRGVEFF.

This clone was detected only a few times. V is TRBV7-8 and J is TRBJ1-4, with TRBD1 matching over 9 bases. Trimming at V came to 4 bases and at J to 10 bases, leaving 7 bases not matched to a gene. The CDR3 has 14 residues. Germline V gene data show CDR1 as SGHVS and CDR2 as FQNEAQ. DNA of the CDR3: TGTGCCAGCAGCTCCGGGACAGGGAAGGGAAAACTGTTTTTT. Its protein is CASSSGTGKGKLFF.

The chain links TRBV29-1 to TRBJ2-2; 7 bases are a match to TRBD1. Germline V gene data show CDR1 as SQVTM and CDR2 as ANQGSEA. This CDR3 spans 13 amino acids. V lost 6 bases and J lost 2; bases outside the gene matches: 3. The CDR3 DNA reads TGCAGCGTCGCAGGGGGAAACACCGGGGAGCTGTTTTTT. It specifies CSVAGGNTGELFF.

The rearrangement joins TRBV3-1 (or the pseudogene TRBV3-2) to TRBJ1-2; D might be TRBD1 (6 bases). The germline V gene encodes CDR1 LGHDT and CDR2 YNNKEL (reference sequence). The CDR3 runs 13 residues. Trimming took 3 bases from V and 8 from J, leaving 13 bases between them. DNA of the CDR3: TGTGCCAGCAGCCAGTTGGGGGGGCTGGGCTACACCTTC. It codes for CASSQLGGLGYTF.